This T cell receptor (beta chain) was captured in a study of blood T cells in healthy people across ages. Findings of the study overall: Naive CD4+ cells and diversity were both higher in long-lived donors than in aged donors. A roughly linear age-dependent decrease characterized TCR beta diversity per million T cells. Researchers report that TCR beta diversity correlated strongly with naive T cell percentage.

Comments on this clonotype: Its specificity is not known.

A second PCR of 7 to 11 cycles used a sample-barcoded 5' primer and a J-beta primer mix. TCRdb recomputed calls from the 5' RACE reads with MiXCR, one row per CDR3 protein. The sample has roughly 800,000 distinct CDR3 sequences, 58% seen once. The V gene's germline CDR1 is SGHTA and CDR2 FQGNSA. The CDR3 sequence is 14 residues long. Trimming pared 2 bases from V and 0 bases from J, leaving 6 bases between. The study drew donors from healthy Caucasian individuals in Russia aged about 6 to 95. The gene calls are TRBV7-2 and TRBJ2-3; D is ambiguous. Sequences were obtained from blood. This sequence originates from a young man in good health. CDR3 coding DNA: TGTGCCAGCAGCTTACTGCACAGCACAGATACGCAGTATTTT. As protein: CASSLLHSTDTQYF.